This entry lists 13 T cell receptor beta chains sequenced from one sample in a study of graft-versus-host responses after intestinal transplantation. The assay was immunoSEQ multiplex PCR, and TCRdb's table has in-frame clones only and misses some. Here the sample spans tens of thousands of clones, over 80% being singletons. Specimen: PBMCs, collected 98 days after intestinal transplantation. These receptor sequences come from a human patient who received an intestinal transplant, so some T cells may come from the graft donor.

The DNA of the CDR3 is TGTGCCAGCAGCTCTCGGGGGGGCTTGACGGAACCTAGCACAGATACGCAGTATTTT. Residues: CASSSRGGLTEPSTDTQYF. The J gene is TRBJ2-3, the V gene TRBV11-2, with TRBD2 identical over 8 bases. The junction had 15 bases not matched to a gene; V was cut back by 4 bases and J by 0 bases. CDR1 is SGHAT, CDR2 FQNNGV, per germline. There are 19 residues in the CDR3.

This clone was seen a single time. The J gene is TRBJ2-5, the V gene TRBV5-1, with 8 bases lining up with TRBD2. V lost 4 bases and J lost 2; bases outside the gene matches: 16. In germline, CDR1 is SGHRS, CDR2 YFSETQ. The CDR3 contains 18 residues. CDR3 bases: TGCGCCAGCAGCCTCATCGGCCTAGTAGCGGGGAAGCAAGAGACCCAGTACTTC. Its translation is CASSLIGLVAGKQETQYF.

The rearrangement uses TRBV7-9 and TRBJ2-1, with D possibly matching TRBD2 (5 bases). V was shortened by 3 bases and J by 7 bases, with 16 bases between the two germline ends. The length of the CDR3 is 15 residues. The germline gives CDR1 SEHNR, CDR2 FQNEAQ (reference sequence). The CDR3 is CASSFKRLRGNEQFF. CDR3 sequence (DNA): TGTGCCAGCAGCTTCAAGCGGTTGCGAGGGAATGAGCAGTTCTTC.

The chain joins TRBV28 to TRBJ2-2; D possibly uses TRBD1 or TRBD2 (5 bases each). V lost 9 bases and J 6 bases, leaving 14 bases between the germline ends. The CDR3 spans 13 residues. Germline values: CDR1 MDHEN, CDR2 SYDVKM. The CDR3 nucleotides are TGTGCCAGTGGGACCCCGGGCCCCGGGGAGCTGTTTTTT. As protein: CASGTPGPGELFF.

This CDR3 is CASSGGMNTEAFF. The CDR3 DNA sequence: TGTGCCAGCAGTGGGGGCATGAACACTGAAGCTTTCTTT. The chain links TRBV6-1 to TRBJ1-1; D possibly corresponds to TRBD1 (5 bases). The CDR3 is 13 residues long. Trimming removed 4 bases at V and 0 bases at J, with 6 bases between. Per germline, CDR1 MNHNS and CDR2 SASEGT.

This chain connects TRBV10-1 to TRBJ2-3, with 9 bases aligning to TRBD1. Germline V CDR1 and CDR2: WNHNN, SYGVQD (reference sequence). Losses at the gene ends were 2 bases for V and 3 bases for J; bases not matched to a gene: 3. There are 15 residues in the CDR3. CDR3 DNA: TGCGCCAGCAGTGAGACAGGGGGCTGGACAGATACGCAGTATTTT. It translates to CASSETGGWTDTQYF.

The CDR3 protein is CASSYQPGGKYQPQHF. In DNA, the CDR3 is TGTGCCAGCAGTTACCAACCTGGAGGAAAATATCAGCCCCAGCATTTT. V usage is TRBV6-5 and J usage is TRBJ1-5, with D hard to call. The V end was cut by 2 bases, the J end by 5 bases, with 16 bases between. The CDR3 consists of 16 residues. Germline V gene data show CDR1 as MNHEY and CDR2 as SVGAGI.

The V gene is TRBV5-1, the J gene TRBJ2-1; D might be TRBD1 (5 bases). Trimming removed 2 bases from V and 3 bases from J, with 15 bases in between. The CDR3 sequence is 16 residues long. CDR1 and CDR2 from the germline V gene are SGHRS and YFSETQ. The CDR3 here is CASSFKTVPYYNEQFF. In DNA, the CDR3 is TGCGCCAGCAGCTTCAAGACAGTACCATACTACAATGAGCAGTTCTTC.

The chain couples TRBV6-5 to TRBJ1-1; TRBD1 is a possible D gene (6 bases). With 5 bases removed from V and 10 bases from J, the gap between germline ends came to 17 bases. Per the germline V gene, CDR1 is MNHEY and CDR2 is SVGAGI. CDR3 length equals 13 residues. CDR3 DNA sequence: TGTGCCAGCAGTACGGGGGGCAGAGCCCCAGCTTTCTTT. The encoded protein is CASSTGGRAPAFF.

V and J are TRBV28 and TRBJ2-7; 9 nucleotides line up with TRBD1. CDR1 is MDHEN, CDR2 SYDVKM, per germline. V shed 4 bases and J 5 bases; nucleotides not matched to a gene: 9. The CDR3 sequence is 15 residues long. The CDR3 protein is CASSSTQGAYNEQYF. In nucleotides, the CDR3 is TGTGCCAGCAGTTCGACACAGGGGGCGTACAACGAGCAGTACTTC.

This clone appeared a single time. V gene TRBV2 combines with J gene TRBJ2-2; D assignment may be TRBD1 or TRBD2 (6 bases each). CDR3 size: 16 residues. V was cut by 4 bases and J by 3 bases, with 15 bases left in between. Germline assignment: CDR1 SNHLY and CDR2 FYNNEI. The CDR3 sequence: CASSVGGGAYTGELFF. DNA of the CDR3: TGTGCCAGCAGTGTTGGGGGCGGGGCGTACACCGGGGAGCTGTTTTTT.

This chain joins TRBV4-1 and TRBJ1-5, with TRBD1 as a possible D gene (6 bases). The CDR3 loop spans 15 amino acids. Germline V gene sequence: CDR1 MGHRA, CDR2 YSYEKL. V gave up 1 base and J gave up 6 bases, with 13 bases separating them. CDR3 nucleotide sequence: TGCGCCAGCAGCCAAGTACCGGGGGCAACTCAGCCCCAGCATTTT. This encodes CASSQVPGATQPQHF.

This clone appeared once. This chain uses TRBV9 with TRBJ2-1, with TRBD2 matching 7 bases. The V gene's germline CDR1 is SGDLS and CDR2 YYNGEE. The CDR3 sequence is 15 residues long. V was pared by 6 bases and J by 0 bases, with 6 bases of the junction left unmatched. In DNA, the CDR3 is TGTGCCAGCAATAGTGGCGGGAGCTCCTACAATGAGCAGTTCTTC. It translates to CASNSGGSSYNEQFF.